This entry lists 25 T cell receptor beta chains sequenced from one sample in a study of yellow fever vaccine responses in identical twins. TCRdb reprocessed the RT-PCR reads via MiXCR and lists one record per CDR3 protein. The table lists 5,500 to 7,000 distinct CDR3 sequences, approximately 80% of them singletons. The input for sequencing was T cells from blood (PBMCs), unsorted or a sorted subset (not recorded which), taken before or after yellow fever vaccination (not recorded which). The receptors derive from a woman between 18 and 29 years old who received the yellow fever vaccine.

This clonotype was counted a single time. J is TRBJ2-7 and V is TRBV28, with D perhaps TRBD1 (6 bases). Germline V gene data show CDR1 as MDHEN and CDR2 as SYDVKM. The CDR3 has 17 residues. Trimming took off 1 base at V and 1 base at J, with 17 bases between the two ends. The CDR3 spells CASSLSAAARGSYEQYV. DNA of the CDR3: TGTGCCAGCAGTTTATCGGCGGCCGCGAGGGGGTCCTACGAGCAGTACGTC.

V usage is TRBV11-3 and J usage is TRBJ2-3; D perhaps matches TRBD2 (7 bases). This CDR3 is 18 amino acids long. Germline CDR1 is SGHNT and CDR2 is YENEEA. Between the trimmed V and J ends, which lost 2 bases and 5 bases, there was a span of 23 bases. The CDR3 DNA sequence: TGTGCCAGCAGCTTATCATCCCAGAAGGGGGGGGGCAGAGATACGCAGTATTTT. Its translation: CASSLSSQKGGGRDTQYF.

V usage is TRBV24-1 and J usage is TRBJ2-5, with TRBD1 matching 9 bases. Looked up from germline, CDR1 is KGHDR and CDR2 is SFDVKD. The CDR3 contains 16 residues. Trimming at V came to 3 bases and at J to 5 bases, leaving 9 bases not matched to a gene. For the CDR3, the DNA is TGTGCCACCAGTGATCCGGGACAGGGCGTCGATGAGACCCAGTACTTC. Its translation: CATSDPGQGVDETQYF.

This chain connects TRBV28 to TRBJ2-1; 11 positions match TRBD2. The V gene's germline CDR1 is MDHEN and CDR2 SYDVKM. This CDR3 has 19 residues. V trimming: 0 bases; J trimming: 5 bases; junction bases outside the gene matches: 12. The CDR3 coding sequence is TGTGCCAGCAGTTTATGGCTTAATCTAGGACTAGCGGGCCACAATGAGCAGTTCTTC. Translation gives CASSLWLNLGLAGHNEQFF.

The rearrangement uses TRBV20-1 and TRBJ2-1; no definite D call. There are 11 residues in the CDR3. V was pared by 6 bases and J by 5 bases, with 8 bases between. The germline gives CDR1 DFQATT, CDR2 SNEGSKA (reference sequence). The CDR3 DNA follows: TGCAGTGCACGTGCTGACAATGAGCAGTTCTTC. Protein: CSARADNEQFF.

There are a few counts of this clonotype. The chain employs TRBV13 and TRBJ2-1; no clear D. Trimming cost V 8 bases and J 8 bases, with 19 bases left between them. CDR1 and CDR2 (germline): PRHDT, FYEKMQ (reference sequence). This CDR3 contains 14 residues. This CDR3 is CASLLASVLDEQFF. For the CDR3, the DNA is TGTGCCAGCCTCCTGGCTAGTGTTTTGGATGAGCAGTTCTTC.

V is TRBV7-3 and J is TRBJ2-3; weak D call: TRBD1 (5 bases). CDR3 length: 15 amino acids. Per the germline V gene, CDR1 is SGHTA and CDR2 is FQGTGA. V was cut by 4 bases and J by 3 bases, with 14 bases left in between. The CDR3 coding sequence is TGTGCCAGCAGCTGGCACTTAGGGGTAACAGATACGCAGTATTTT. Protein product: CASSWHLGVTDTQYF.

The chain is built from TRBV14 and TRBJ2-1; the match to TRBD2 covers 8 bases. J was trimmed by 3 bases and V by 5 bases; bases with no gene match: 9. CDR1 and CDR2 (germline): SGHDN, FVKESK. The CDR3 extends over 16 amino acids. As DNA, the CDR3 is TGTGCCAGCAGCGGTTTAGCGGGGTTGGACTACAATGAGCAGTTCTTC. Protein product: CASSGLAGLDYNEQFF.

This chain uses TRBV12-3 or TRBV12-4 with TRBJ1-1; D may be TRBD1 (5 bases). The CDR3 sequence is 12 residues long. Trimming shortened V by 3 bases and J by 7 bases, and 9 bases separated the two germline ends. DNA for the CDR3: TGTGCCAGCAGTTTTGTCAGGGATGAAGCTTTCTTT. This codes for CASSFVRDEAFF.

The chain is built from TRBV18 and TRBJ2-1, with D perhaps TRBD2 (6 bases). The CDR3 is made up of 16 amino acids. Germline CDR1 and CDR2: KGHSH and LQKENI. The V gene lost 1 base and the J gene lost 2 bases, with 12 bases spanning the gap. The CDR3 reads CASSPRRTITYNEQFF. The CDR3 DNA reads TGTGCCAGCTCACCACGGCGGACTATCACCTACAATGAGCAGTTCTTC.

V is TRBV6-2 or TRBV6-3 and J is TRBJ1-1; the D gene is possibly TRBD1 (5 bases). The germline CDR1 and CDR2 sequences are MNHEY and SVGEGT. The ends were cut back, 2 bases at V and 1 base at J, with 14 bases in the middle. The CDR3 loop spans 16 amino acids. CDR3 protein: CASSYPRGRENTEAFF. The CDR3 region has the DNA TGTGCCAGCAGTTACCCGAGGGGACGGGAGAACACTGAAGCTTTCTTT.

The chain uses TRBV29-1 and TRBJ1-2; 11 bases line up with TRBD1. Losses at the gene ends were 7 bases for V and 7 bases for J; bases not matched to a gene: 8. Germline CDR1 and CDR2: SQVTM and ANQGSEA. The CDR3 length is 13 residues. DNA of the CDR3: TGCAGCGCCTCACTCGGGACAGGGGGTGGCTACACCTTC. As protein: CSASLGTGGGYTF.

V usage is TRBV2 and J usage is TRBJ2-3; 13 bases fit TRBD2. The CDR3 extends over 15 amino acids. Germline CDR1 SNHLY, CDR2 FYNNEI. The trim removed 2 bases at V and 6 bases at J, leaving 2 bases unmatched. The CDR3 protein is CASSETLAGGDTQYF. CDR3 coding DNA: TGTGCCAGCAGTGAAACACTAGCGGGAGGGGATACGCAGTATTTT.

The sample holds a few counts of this clonotype. V is TRBV20-1 and J is TRBJ2-1, with 9 bases lining up with TRBD2. The CDR3 has 16 residues. The V gene's germline CDR1 is DFQATT and CDR2 SNEGSKA (reference sequence). V lost 0 bases, J lost 4 bases, and 7 bases stayed unmatched. Here the CDR3 reads CSARDMGGRDYNEQFF. CDR3 DNA: TGCAGTGCTAGAGATATGGGCGGGAGGGATTACAATGAGCAGTTCTTC.

The genes are TRBV2 and TRBJ2-7, with TRBD2 as a possible D gene (5 bases). Trimming pared 0 bases from V and 2 bases from J, leaving 8 bases between. The CDR3 has 14 amino acids. Germline CDR1 is SNHLY and CDR2 is FYNNEI. The CDR3 bases are TGTGCCAGCAGTGAAGCCGCGGGTCCCTACGAGCAGTACGTC. Translating gives CASSEAAGPYEQYV.

The chain recombines TRBV11-1 with TRBJ1-2; TRBD1 is a possible D gene (5 bases). Germline V gene lookup returns CDR1 SGHAT and CDR2 FQDESV (reference sequence). The germline V and J ends were trimmed by 3 bases and 4 bases, with 9 bases remaining between them. The CDR3 runs to 13 residues. The CDR3 nucleotides are TGTGCCAGCAGCTTTACCGGGACCTATGGCTACACCTTC. Amino acids: CASSFTGTYGYTF.

This chain joins TRBV24-1 and TRBJ2-1; no firm D call. Germline V gene sequence: CDR1 KGHDR, CDR2 SFDVKD. Trimming pared 2 bases from V and 1 base from J, leaving 8 bases between. This CDR3 region has 15 residues. Written as DNA, the CDR3 is TGTGCCACCAGTGATTGGGCAGCTTCCTACAATGAGCAGTTCTTC. Protein sequence: CATSDWAASYNEQFF.

A few counts support this clonotype. The V and J genes are TRBV18 and TRBJ1-5; weak D call: TRBD1 (6 bases). The CDR3 has 15 amino acids. V was cut by 3 bases and J by 6 bases, with 15 bases left in between. Germline V gene lookup returns CDR1 KGHSH and CDR2 LQKENI. The CDR3 bases are TGTGCCAGCTCACCGGTGTCAGGGGAGAGTCAGCCCCAGCATTTT. Protein product: CASSPVSGESQPQHF.

This clonotype was seen a few times. This sequence joins TRBV10-3 and TRBJ2-1; 12 nucleotides match TRBD2. Per the germline V gene, CDR1 is ENHRY and CDR2 is SYGVKD. The CDR3 consists of 15 residues. The V segment lost 4 bases and the J segment 2 bases; nucleotides outside the gene matches: 0. The chain's CDR3 is CAISASGGAYNEQFF. The CDR3 nucleotides are TGTGCCATCAGTGCTAGCGGGGGGGCCTACAATGAGCAGTTCTTC.

This sequence joins TRBV28 and TRBJ2-7; D is uncertain. Germline lookup yields CDR1 MDHEN and CDR2 SYDVKM. V was clipped by 2 bases and J by 0 bases, with 2 bases between them. This CDR3 is built from 12 residues. The CDR3 coding sequence is TGTGCCAGCAGTTTAAACTCCTACGAGCAGTACTTC. Its translation: CASSLNSYEQYF. The full variable domain, its missing parts supplied by reference TRBV28 and TRBJ2-7, is DVKVTQSSRYLVKRTGEKVFLECVQDMDHENMFWYRQDPGLGLRLIYFSYDVKMKEKGDIPEGYSVSREKKERFSLILESASTNQTSMYLCASSLNSYEQYFGPGTRLTVT.

The rearrangement uses TRBV5-1 and TRBJ2-1; D may be TRBD1 (6 bases). The CDR3 spans 12 residues. CDR1 and CDR2 from the germline V gene are SGHRS and YFSETQ. V lost 1 base, J lost 12 bases, and 11 bases lay in between. The CDR3 DNA reads as TGCGCCAGCAGCTTGACGGACAGAATGCAGTTCTTC. The encoded protein is CASSLTDRMQFF.

The chain links TRBV14 to TRBJ2-2, with D tentatively TRBD2 (6 bases). The V end was cut by 5 bases, the J end by 4 bases, with 14 bases between. In germline, CDR1 is SGHDN, CDR2 FVKESK. CDR3 size: 15 residues. CDR3 coding DNA: TGTGCCAGCAGCTATCGACTAGTAGGCACCGGGGAGCTGTTTTTT. Its protein product is CASSYRLVGTGELFF. Drawing the rest from reference TRBV14 and TRBJ2-2, the complete variable domain is EAGVTQFPSHSVIEKGQTVTLRCDPISGHDNLYWYRRVMGKEIKFLLHFVKESKQDESGMPNNRFLAERTGGTYSTLKVQPAELEDSGVYFCASSYRLVGTGELFFGEGSRLTVL.

The rearrangement uses TRBV7-1 and TRBJ1-5; 10 bases fit TRBD1. TRBV7-1 is identified as an open reading frame with a role that is uncertain. CDR3 length: 14 residues. V lost 5 bases, J lost 6 bases, and 4 bases stayed unmatched. The CDR3 DNA follows: TGTGCCAGCAGCCCGGACAGGGGGGCTCAGCCCCAGCATTTT. This translates into CASSPDRGAQPQHF.

This rearrangement joins TRBV7-6 to TRBJ1-5; weak D call: TRBD1 (5 bases). Germline-derived CDR1 and CDR2 are SGHVS and FNYEAQ. CDR3 size: 15 residues. The germline V and J ends were trimmed by 1 base and 4 bases, with 11 bases remaining between them. This CDR3 is CASSLGQGWNQPQHF. CDR3 DNA: TGTGCCAGCAGCTTAGGGCAGGGCTGGAATCAGCCCCAGCATTTT.

This clonotype was observed a handful of times. This chain joins TRBV29-1 and TRBJ1-1; D is uncertain. The CDR3 consists of 10 residues. V was clipped by 3 bases and J by 8 bases, with 7 bases between them. The germline gives CDR1 SQVTM, CDR2 ANQGSEA. Written as DNA, the CDR3 is TGCAGCGTTGACTCGACCGAAGCTTTCTTT. This translates into CSVDSTEAFF.